This entry lists 25 T cell receptor beta chains sequenced from one sample in a study of CD8+CD57+ T cells in acquired aplastic anemia. Genomic DNA, the template, was used for profiling of the TCR beta VDJ and CDR3. TCRdb independently ran MiXCR on the reads; one entry per CDR3 protein. The sample lists roughly 260,000 distinct CDR3 sequences; about 44% were seen once. Sequencing was done on patients that had shown CD8+CD57+ cell expansion by flow cytometry. The sequenced sample consisted of sorted CD4+, CD8+, or CD8+CD57+ T cells (not recorded which) from PBMCs. These receptors were collected from a human donor with aplastic anemia.

This clonotype was counted ten times or more. The chain couples TRBV7-9 to TRBJ2-7; unclear D gene. Germline CDR1 is SEHNR and CDR2 is FQNEAQ (reference sequence). V lost 1 base and J lost 2, with 6 bases in between. The CDR3 length is 13 residues. The CDR3 DNA is TGTGCCAGCAGCTTAGTTGGTGCCTACGAGCAGTACTTC. Protein product: CASSLVGAYEQYF. The full variable domain, completed using reference TRBV7-9 and TRBJ2-7, is DTGVSQNPRHKITKRGQNVTFRCDPISEHNRLYWYRQTLGQGPEFLTYFQNEAQLEKSRLLSDRFSAERPKGSFSTLEIQRTEQGDSAMYLCASSLVGAYEQYFGPGTRLTVT.

The chain combines TRBV10-3 with TRBJ2-1, with 10 bases that match TRBD2. From germline, CDR1 is ENHRY and CDR2 SYGVKD. The CDR3 sequence is 12 residues long. V lost 10 bases and J lost 6; bases outside the gene matches: 3. CDR3 sequence: CATRTSGNEQFF. Written as DNA, the CDR3 is TGTGCCACGCGGACTAGCGGCAATGAGCAGTTCTTC.

The V and J genes are TRBV29-1 and TRBJ1-2; 11 nucleotides line up with TRBD1. The CDR3 totals 12 residues. Germline V gene lookup returns CDR1 SQVTM and CDR2 ANQGSEA. V was clipped by 7 bases and J by 8 bases; unmatched bases: 6. CDR3 region: CSAGTGGHGYTF. CDR3 nucleotide sequence: TGCAGCGCCGGGACAGGGGGTCACGGCTACACCTTC.

V is TRBV29-1 and J is TRBJ1-3; no clear D gene. Germline CDR1 is SQVTM and CDR2 is ANQGSEA. The CDR3 sequence is 16 residues long. Trimming pared 6 bases from V and 16 bases from J, leaving 34 bases between. CDR3 protein: CSVPTTGPKGNFEGYF. DNA of the CDR3: TGCAGCGTCCCAACGACGGGCCCAAAGGGTAATTTTGAAGGGTATTTT.

The rearrangement uses TRBV28 and TRBJ2-7, with 7 bases that match TRBD2. V dropped 2 bases and J dropped 5; count of bases not matched to a gene: 3. The CDR3 sequence is 13 residues long. Germline V gives CDR1 MDHEN, CDR2 SYDVKM. Here the CDR3 DNA reads TGTGCCAGCAGTTTAGGGAGGGCGGACGAGCAGTACTTC. It translates to CASSLGRADEQYF.

This clonotype was recorded many times. This rearrangement joins TRBV7-9 to TRBJ1-6; TRBD1 aligns across 7 bases. The CDR3 loop spans 14 amino acids. Germline loops: CDR1 SEHNR, CDR2 FQNEAQ (reference sequence). The V gene end was trimmed by 1 base and the J gene end by 8 bases; junction bases not matched to a gene: 2. CDR3 in DNA: TGTGCCAGCAGCTTAGGCCAGGGGGATTCACCCCTCCACTTT. Its translation: CASSLGQGDSPLHF.

This clonotype was recorded at least ten times. The CDR3 loop is CASSLGQMAKNIQYF. CDR3 bases: TGTGCCAGCAGCTTGGGGCAGATGGCCAAAAACATTCAGTACTTC. The chain carries TRBV7-9 and TRBJ2-4, with a tentative D call TRBD1 (5 bases). CDR1 and CDR2 (germline): SEHNR, FQNEAQ (reference sequence). V lost 3 bases and J 1 base, leaving 10 bases between the germline ends. The CDR3 runs 15 residues.

The chain employs TRBV7-4 and TRBJ2-1; 9 bases match TRBD2. The germline CDR1 and CDR2 sequences are SGHVT and SQSDAQ. V dropped 5 bases and J dropped 4; count of bases not matched to a gene: 12. The CDR3 sequence is 17 residues long. CDR3 amino acids: CASSPAAGGRLYNEQFF. CDR3 DNA: TGTGCCAGCAGCCCTGCGGCGGGAGGGCGATTATACAATGAGCAGTTCTTC.

This clonotype has a count of ten or more. J is TRBJ1-2 and V is TRBV25-1; TRBD1 aligns across 7 bases. The CDR3 runs to 16 residues. Trimming cost V 3 bases and J 2 bases; bases outside gene matches: 9. Looked up from germline, CDR1 is MGHDK and CDR2 is SYGVNS. CDR3 sequence: CASSDIDSGQNYGYTF. The CDR3 DNA sequence: TGTGCCAGCAGTGATATCGATTCGGGACAGAACTATGGCTACACCTTC.

The V gene is TRBV6-2 or TRBV6-3, the J gene TRBJ1-6; possibly TRBD1 for D (5 bases). The CDR3 has 14 amino acids. Germline V gene lookup returns CDR1 MNHEY and CDR2 SVGEGT. V shed 2 bases and J shed 14 bases, with 16 bases lying between them. The CDR3 loop is CASSYRQGRESLHF. DNA of the CDR3: TGTGCCAGCAGTTACAGGCAGGGTCGAGAATCCCTCCACTTT.

This clonotype was observed many times. The chain employs TRBV4-1 and TRBJ1-1, with 8 positions matching TRBD1. V was clipped by 4 bases and J by 1 base; unmatched bases: 11. The CDR3 runs 17 residues. CDR1 is MGHRA and CDR2 is YSYEKL in the germline V gene. In nucleotides, the CDR3 is TGCGCCAGCAGCCCGAAAGCAGGGGGCTTGTGGAACACTGAAGCTTTCTTT. Protein sequence: CASSPKAGGLWNTEAFF.

This sequence joins TRBV2 and TRBJ1-2, with D maybe TRBD1 (6 bases). The germline gives CDR1 SNHLY, CDR2 FYNNEI. This CDR3 has 14 amino acids. V lost 2 bases, J lost 5 bases, and 12 bases lay in between. In DNA, the CDR3 is TGTGCCAGCAGTGAAACCGGACAGCTTTATGGCTACACCTTC. Residues: CASSETGQLYGYTF.

The chain couples TRBV12-3 or TRBV12-4 to TRBJ1-3; no clear D. V lost 11 bases, J lost 0 bases, and 17 bases lay in between. The CDR3 is made up of 15 amino acids. CDR3: CAWSVDGVSGNTIYF. In DNA form, the CDR3 reads TGTGCCTGGAGTGTAGACGGAGTCTCTGGAAACACCATATATTTT.

This clonotype was seen only once. This CDR3 is CASSLTGPRQPQHF. For the CDR3, the DNA is TGTGCCAGCAGCCTGACAGGCCCCAGGCAGCCCCAGCATTTT. The genes are TRBV12-3 or TRBV12-4 and TRBJ1-5, with D tentatively TRBD1 (6 bases). Trimming took off 6 bases at V and 7 bases at J, with 16 bases between the two ends. The CDR3 sequence is 14 residues long.

The chain links TRBV6-6 to TRBJ1-1; 7 bases are shared with TRBD1. The V and J ends lost 8 bases and 1 base, in that order; junction bases with no gene match: 7. Germline-derived CDR1 and CDR2 are MNHNY and SVGAGI (reference sequence). CDR3 length: 14 amino acids. The CDR3 bases are TGTGCCAGCGGTCCGGGACAGAAGAACACTGAAGCTTTCTTT. It encodes CASGPGQKNTEAFF.

J is TRBJ1-5 and V is TRBV20-1; 9 nucleotides align to TRBD1. CDR1 DFQATT and CDR2 SNEGSKA come from the germline V gene (reference sequence). The CDR3 consists of 16 residues. V gave up 0 bases and J gave up 5 bases; unmatched junction bases: 8. The CDR3 region has the DNA TGCAGTGCTAGAGATGGGGGACAGGGCAGGGATCAGCCCCAGCATTTT. Residues: CSARDGGQGRDQPQHF.

This clonotype was found many times. The chain employs TRBV5-1 and TRBJ2-6; D possibly matches TRBD1 or TRBD2 (6 bases each). The CDR3 covers 18 residues. The ends were cut back, 0 bases at V and 3 bases at J, with 16 bases in the middle. CDR1 and CDR2 (germline): SGHRS, YFSETQ. The CDR3: CASSLVWGLGLGANVLTF. In DNA, the CDR3 is TGCGCCAGCAGCTTGGTTTGGGGGCTGGGACTTGGGGCCAACGTCCTGACTTTC.

V gene TRBV20-1 combines with J gene TRBJ2-3, with 8 bases lining up with TRBD1. This CDR3 is built from 13 residues. Per the germline V gene, CDR1 is DFQATT and CDR2 is SNEGSKA (reference sequence). The V and J ends lost 3 bases and 2 bases, in that order; junction bases with no gene match: 1. The CDR3 reads CSARTGDTDTQYF. For the CDR3, the DNA is TGCAGTGCTAGGACAGGGGACACAGATACGCAGTATTTT.

In this sample, this clonotype turned up many times. The rearrangement joins TRBV9 to TRBJ2-1; weak D call: TRBD1 (6 bases). Germline values: CDR1 SGDLS, CDR2 YYNGEE. CDR3 length equals 15 residues. With 2 bases removed from V and 5 bases from J, the gap between germline ends came to 14 bases. In DNA form, the CDR3 reads TGTGCCAGCAGCGTCGGACAGCGGCCTAACAATGAGCAGTTCTTC. The encoded protein is CASSVGQRPNNEQFF.

This clonotype has more than one count but fewer than ten. CDR3 in amino acids: CASSHRDRNGETQYF. The CDR3 DNA reads TGTGCCAGCAGCCACCGGGACAGAAATGGGGAGACCCAGTACTTC. This chain uses TRBV27 with TRBJ2-5, with TRBD1 identical over 7 bases. The CDR3 has 15 amino acids. Germline V gene data show CDR1 as MNHEY and CDR2 as SMNVEV (reference sequence). Losses at the gene ends were 6 bases for V and 5 bases for J; bases not matched to a gene: 12.

This chain links TRBV20-1 with TRBJ2-3; 9 positions match TRBD2. Germline V lookup: CDR1 DFQATT, CDR2 SNEGSKA (reference sequence). The V segment lost 0 bases and the J segment 7 bases; nucleotides outside the gene matches: 8. CDR3 length: 15 residues. The CDR3 spells CSARDLGLATNTQYF. Written as DNA, the CDR3 is TGCAGTGCTAGAGATTTGGGACTAGCAACGAATACGCAGTATTTT.

The chain recombines TRBV7-3 with TRBJ2-5; D is uncertain. Deletions cut 10 bases from V and 4 bases from J, with 7 bases between. CDR3 length: 10 residues. Germline V gene sequence: CDR1 SGHTA, CDR2 FQGTGA. The CDR3 is CATGSETQYF. CDR3 nucleotides: TGTGCCACCGGGTCAGAGACCCAGTACTTC. The complete variable domain, with remaining parts taken from reference TRBV7-3 and TRBJ2-5, reads GAGVSQTPSNKVTEKGKYVELRCDPISGHTALYWYRQSLGQGPEFLIYFQGTGAADDSGLPNDRFFAVRPEGSVSTLKIQRTERGDSAVYLCATGSETQYFGPGTRLLVL.

This clonotype showed up many times. V and J are TRBV27 and TRBJ1-2; 9 nucleotides agree with TRBD1. Looked up from germline, CDR1 is MNHEY and CDR2 is SMNVEV (reference sequence). Losses at the gene ends were 5 bases for V and 7 bases for J; bases not matched to a gene: 8. There are 14 residues in the CDR3. The CDR3 reads CASSPPGTGTGYTF. In DNA form, the CDR3 reads TGTGCCAGCAGTCCCCCCGGGACAGGGACTGGCTACACCTTC.

Of note for this clonotype: The CDR3 does not end in the conserved phenylalanine or tryptophan, so this is likely a read error. Because the CDR3's place on the DNA is in doubt, the DNA is left out and the CDR3 is given as listed by TCRdb. The chain combines TRBV19 with TRBJ1-2; whether TRBD1, the table's D call, matches the DNA was not checked. Germline lookup yields CDR1 LNHDA and CDR2 SQIVND (reference sequence). The CDR3 sequence runs 13 residues, both termini included. CDR3 sequence reads: CASSASGSDGCTL.

The CDR3 DNA sequence: TGCAGTGCAGCCGGGACGGCGAACACTGAAGCTTTCTTT. This translates into CSAAGTANTEAFF. The rearrangement joins TRBV20-1 to TRBJ1-1; a weak D match, TRBD1 (5 bases). Germline V gene lookup returns CDR1 DFQATT and CDR2 SNEGSKA (reference sequence). V was cut by 6 bases and J by 1 base, with 12 bases left in between. The CDR3 is made up of 13 amino acids.